These 25 T cell receptor beta chains were all obtained from the same sample, sequenced in a study of blood T cell repertoires in COVID-19. Produced via immunoSEQ multiplex PCR; TCRdb's table is partial and in-frame only. The repertoire holds roughly 250,000 clones, with about 90% as singletons. The sequencing sample was made of peripheral blood. The receptors come from a woman between 45 and 65 years old with acute or convalescent COVID-19.

The J gene is TRBJ2-1, the V gene TRBV5-1; 9 bases agree with TRBD2. The length of the CDR3 is 15 residues. Germline V gives CDR1 SGHRS, CDR2 YFSETQ. Germline trimming cut 2 bases from V and 8 bases from J; bases unmatched to any gene: 8. CDR3 coding DNA: TGCGCCAGCAGCTTCAGCGGGAGGATACTCGATGAGCAGTTCTTC. This codes for CASSFSGRILDEQFF.

The rearrangement uses TRBV7-2 and TRBJ1-5; 7 nucleotides match TRBD1. J gave up 8 bases and V 5 bases, and 6 bases lay outside the gene matches. The germline CDR1 and CDR2 sequences are SGHTA and FQGNSA. The CDR3 contains 13 residues. The CDR3 region has the DNA TGTGCCAGCAGCATACAGGGGTTTGAGCCCCAGCATTTT. Translated: CASSIQGFEPQHF. The variable domain in full, with the rest retrieved from reference TRBV7-2 and TRBJ1-5, is GAGVSQSPSNKVTEKGKDVELRCDPISGHTALYWYRQSLGQGLEFLIYFQGNSAPDKSGLPSDRFSAERTGGSVSTLTIQRTQQEDSAVYLCASSIQGFEPQHFGDGTRLSIL.

The chain employs TRBV15 and TRBJ1-5; D is possibly TRBD1 (5 bases). CDR3 length: 16 residues. V gave up 4 bases and J gave up 3 bases, with 16 bases separating them. In germline, CDR1 is LNHNV, CDR2 YYDKDF (reference sequence). CDR3 nucleotides: TGTGCCACCAGCATGGGGTATATAGGGGTCAATCAGCCCCAGCATTTT. This gives the protein CATSMGYIGVNQPQHF.

As DNA, the CDR3 is TGCGCCAGCAGCTTGGACCGGGCTAGCGGGAGTAGGTTTGGCGAGCAGTACTTC. Translated: CASSLDRASGSRFGEQYF. This sequence joins TRBV5-1 and TRBJ2-7; TRBD2 aligns across 10 bases. Unmatched junction bases numbered 15, after V lost 0 bases and J lost 6 bases. This CDR3 region has 18 residues. Looked up from germline, CDR1 is SGHRS and CDR2 is YFSETQ.

The CDR3 bases are TGTGCCAGCAGCATAGGCGGGAGTAGGGGTAAAGAGTTCTTC. Translation: CASSIGGSRGKEFF. This chain links TRBV5-4 with TRBJ2-1; 7 bases agree with TRBD2. V was pared by 4 bases and J by 14 bases, with 15 bases of the junction left unmatched. CDR1 and CDR2 (germline): SGHNT, YYREEE (reference sequence). This CDR3 is 14 amino acids long. The full variable domain, rest sourced from reference TRBV5-4 and TRBJ2-1, is ETGVTQSPTHLIKTRGQQVTLRCSSQSGHNTVSWYQQALGQGPQFIFQYYREEENGRGNFPPRFSGLQFPNYSSELNVNALELDDSALYLCASSIGGSRGKEFFGPGTRLTVL.

The count of this clone is one. The DNA for the CDR3 is TGTGCCAGCAGTTTTAGCGGGAGCGGGACAGATACGCAGTATTTT. It encodes CASSFSGSGTDTQYF. The chain has TRBV6-5 and TRBJ2-3; 9 positions match TRBD2. Germline V CDR1 and CDR2: MNHEY, SVGAGI. This CDR3 region has 15 residues. Trimming cost V 4 bases and J 3 bases; bases outside gene matches: 5.

The V gene is TRBV5-1, the J gene TRBJ2-1; 10 bases agree with TRBD2. V was clipped by 4 bases and J by 6 bases; unmatched bases: 10. The CDR3 extends over 16 amino acids. The germline V gene has CDR1 SGHRS and CDR2 YFSETQ. The CDR3 bases are TGCGCCAGCAGCCGGCTAACTAGCGGGACTAGCAATGAGCAGTTCTTC. Protein product: CASSRLTSGTSNEQFF.

J is TRBJ2-5 and V is TRBV5-1; maybe TRBD2 (5 bases). The CDR3 runs to 16 residues. The V end lost 0 bases, the J end lost 5 bases, and 17 bases lay between the germline ends. Germline V CDR1 and CDR2: SGHRS, YFSETQ. CDR3 amino acids: CASSLESGRALETQYF. CDR3 bases: TGCGCCAGCAGCTTGGAGTCCGGGCGGGCCCTGGAGACCCAGTACTTC.

This clone has just one count. J is TRBJ2-5 and V is TRBV6-2 or TRBV6-3, with TRBD2 matching over 9 bases. J gave up 7 bases and V 2 bases, and 14 bases lay outside the gene matches. CDR1 MNHEY and CDR2 SVGEGT come from the germline V gene. The CDR3 is 17 amino acids. The CDR3 DNA reads TGTGCCAGCAGTTACCCCGCGGGAGGGACTACCGCAGGGACCCAGTACTTC. Protein: CASSYPAGGTTAGTQYF.

The gene calls are TRBV5-1 and TRBJ2-2; possible D gene TRBD1, 5 bases. The CDR3 is 14 amino acids. Deletions cut 4 bases from V and 8 bases from J, with 15 bases between. CDR1 and CDR2 from the germline V gene are SGHRS and YFSETQ. The CDR3 region has the DNA TGCGCCAGCAGCCGAACCGGACAAACGGGGGAGCTGTTTTTT. Translated, it gives CASSRTGQTGELFF.

The chain recombines TRBV30 with TRBJ2-7; TRBD2 aligns across 8 bases. Trimming at V came to 1 base and at J to 5 bases, leaving 4 bases not matched to a gene. This CDR3 has 13 residues. Germline V gene sequence: CDR1 GTSNPN, CDR2 SVGIG (reference sequence). CDR3 in amino acids: CAWSGLARDEQYF. DNA for the CDR3: TGTGCCTGGAGTGGACTAGCGAGAGACGAGCAGTACTTC.

The genes are TRBV6-1 and TRBJ2-1; TRBD2 matches 11 bases. This CDR3 region has 16 residues. The germline V gene encodes CDR1 MNHNS and CDR2 SASEGT. After removal of 4 bases from V and 8 bases from J, the junction contained 10 bases not matched to a gene. The CDR3 here is CASSGLAGGEEDEQFF. As DNA, the CDR3 is TGTGCCAGCAGTGGCCTAGCGGGAGGTGAAGAGGATGAGCAGTTCTTC.

V usage is TRBV6-5 and J usage is TRBJ2-1; 12 nucleotides line up with TRBD2. The CDR3 totals 15 residues. The germline gives CDR1 MNHEY, CDR2 SVGAGI. Trimming at V came to 5 bases and at J to 6 bases, leaving 5 bases not matched to a gene. The CDR3: CASSRTSGIPNEQFF. The CDR3 coding sequence is TGTGCCAGCAGTAGGACTAGCGGGATTCCCAATGAGCAGTTCTTC.

The chain joins TRBV3-1 (or the pseudogene TRBV3-2) to TRBJ1-1; 12 bases are shared with TRBD1. The CDR3 spans 15 residues. V lost 3 bases, J lost 4 bases, and 3 bases stayed unmatched. Germline values: CDR1 LGHDT, CDR2 YNNKEL (reference sequence). CDR3 in amino acids: CASSHWGQGATEAFF. The DNA for the CDR3 is TGTGCCAGCAGCCATTGGGGACAGGGGGCCACTGAAGCTTTCTTT.

The chain links TRBV2 to TRBJ2-4; D might be TRBD2 (5 bases). Germline V gives CDR1 SNHLY, CDR2 FYNNEI. This CDR3 is built from 14 residues. V gave up 6 bases and J gave up 4 bases, with 13 bases separating them. This CDR3 is CASRGPGGKNIQYF. The CDR3 DNA sequence: TGTGCCAGCAGGGGTCCTGGAGGAAAAAACATTCAGTACTTC.

This clone was observed once. The rearrangement joins TRBV18 to TRBJ2-3; possible D gene TRBD2, 6 bases. V gave up 0 bases and J gave up 8 bases, with 18 bases separating them. This CDR3 has 16 residues. The germline CDR1 and CDR2 sequences are KGHSH and LQKENI. For the CDR3, the DNA is TGTGCCAGCTCACCACCGTGGGGGACTGGCGCCGTTACGCAGTATTTT. Protein sequence: CASSPPWGTGAVTQYF. Filled out from reference TRBV18 and TRBJ2-3, the complete variable domain reads NAGVMQNPRHLVRRRGQEARLRCSPMKGHSHVYWYRQLPEEGLKFMVYLQKENIIDESGMPKERFSAEFPKEGPSILRIQQVVRGDSAAYFCASSPPWGTGAVTQYFGPGTRLTVL.

The chain links TRBV7-2 to TRBJ1-1, with D maybe TRBD1 (5 bases). V was pared by 6 bases and J by 2 bases, with 10 bases between. Germline V gene sequence: CDR1 SGHTA, CDR2 FQGNSA. The CDR3 runs to 13 residues. The CDR3 region is CASRIDSNTEAFF. In DNA, the CDR3 is TGTGCCAGCAGGATCGACAGCAACACTGAAGCTTTCTTT.

This rearrangement joins TRBV24-1 to TRBJ2-5; D is perhaps TRBD2 (6 bases). The CDR3 loop spans 15 amino acids. Germline CDR1 reads KGHDR; CDR2 reads SFDVKD. Trimming pared 4 bases from V and 0 bases from J, leaving 11 bases between. In DNA, the CDR3 is TGTGCCACCAGTGACCCGGGGAGGTACCAAGAGACCCAGTACTTC. It is translated as CATSDPGRYQETQYF.

The CDR3 coding sequence is TGTGCCAGCACCTTACAGGGGGCAGGGGAGACCCAGTACTTC. This encodes CASTLQGAGETQYF. The rearrangement joins TRBV28 to TRBJ2-5, with 9 bases that match TRBD1. J was trimmed by 5 bases and V by 7 bases; bases with no gene match: 8. This CDR3 is 14 amino acids long. Germline V gene lookup returns CDR1 MDHEN and CDR2 SYDVKM.

Written as DNA, the CDR3 is TGTGCCAGCAGTTTATCGATACGTGGGACTAGCTACGAGCAGTACTTC. This codes for CASSLSIRGTSYEQYF. The rearrangement joins TRBV27 to TRBJ2-7; 8 bases are a match to TRBD2. Trimming at V came to 0 bases and at J to 3 bases, leaving 7 bases not matched to a gene. This CDR3 comprises 16 residues. Germline CDR1 and CDR2: MNHEY and SMNVEV (reference sequence).

The J gene is TRBJ1-1, the V gene TRBV27, with TRBD1 matching 8 bases. V shed 3 bases, J shed 4 bases, and the junction held 4 bases outside the gene matches. The CDR3 loop spans 14 amino acids. Germline CDR1 MNHEY, CDR2 SMNVEV (reference sequence). CDR3 DNA sequence: TGTGCCAGCAGTTTCAGGGGGCAGGGCACTGAAGCTTTCTTT. Amino acids: CASSFRGQGTEAFF.

In its sample, this clone was seen once. The chain has TRBV13 and TRBJ1-1; maybe TRBD1 (6 bases). The CDR3 runs to 15 residues. Germline V gene lookup returns CDR1 PRHDT and CDR2 FYEKMQ (reference sequence). Trimming stripped 4 bases from V and 0 bases from J, with 12 bases between. The DNA for the CDR3 is TGTGCCAGCAGCTACCAAACAGGGATGAACACTGAAGCTTTCTTT. The encoded protein is CASSYQTGMNTEAFF.

This clone appeared a single time. This chain links TRBV9 with TRBJ2-1; 9 bases line up with TRBD2. This CDR3 is 15 amino acids long. Germline CDR1 reads SGDLS; CDR2 reads YYNGEE. The junction had 6 bases not matched to a gene; V was cut back by 4 bases and J by 4 bases. For the CDR3, the DNA is TGTGCCAGCAGCACCCAGCGGGAGGCTTACAATGAGCAGTTCTTC. This codes for CASSTQREAYNEQFF.

This chain connects TRBV7-9 to TRBJ2-3; 12 positions agree with TRBD2. CDR1 is SEHNR and CDR2 is FQNEAQ in the germline V gene (reference sequence). The CDR3 has 16 residues. Germline trimming cut 4 bases from V and 5 bases from J; bases unmatched to any gene: 7. The CDR3 region has the DNA TGTGCCAGCAGCTCTGGACTAGCGGGACTTGGAGATACGCAGTATTTT. Translated: CASSSGLAGLGDTQYF.

J is TRBJ1-4 and V is TRBV27; maybe TRBD1 (6 bases). This CDR3 is built from 15 residues. Germline V gene sequence: CDR1 MNHEY, CDR2 SMNVEV (reference sequence). Trimming removed 6 bases from V and 14 bases from J, with 25 bases in between. The CDR3 region has the DNA TGTGCCAGCAGCCCCTTTTCACCCGACAGGACATCGCTGTTTTTT. Translating gives CASSPFSPDRTSLFF.